These 9 T cell receptor beta chains share one sample of origin, sequenced in a study of T-cell reconstitution after alpha-beta-depleted transplantation in children. A library of TCRbeta sequences, prepared with unique molecular identifiers, was generated. TCRdb redid the calling of the PCR reads with MiXCR, one entry per CDR3 protein. The sample has about 110,000 distinct CDR3 sequences, under 13% seen once. Sequencing was performed on PBMCs, taken before TCRalphabeta/CD19-depleted stem cell transplant. Receptors were obtained from a boy under 10 years old with acute lymphoblastic leukemia, due to receive a stem cell transplant.

This sequence joins TRBV20-1 and TRBJ1-2; D is possibly TRBD1 (6 bases). V dropped 6 bases and J dropped 4 bases, with 15 bases sitting between them. This CDR3 has 13 residues. Germline V gene lookup returns CDR1 DFQATT and CDR2 SNEGSKA (reference sequence). This chain's CDR3 is CSAQGHERYGYTF. CDR3 nucleotide sequence: TGCAGTGCACAGGGACACGAGCGCTATGGCTACACCTTC.

The sample holds many counts of this clonotype. This chain links TRBV7-9 with TRBJ2-3, with 7 nucleotides matching TRBD1. The junction had 7 bases not matched to a gene; V was cut back by 6 bases and J by 1 base. Germline V gene lookup returns CDR1 SEHNR and CDR2 FQNEAQ (reference sequence). This CDR3 contains 15 residues. The CDR3 bases are TGTGCCAGCAGTCCAGGGGGTTTGGGCACAGATACGCAGTATTTT. Its protein product is CASSPGGLGTDTQYF.

This clonotype has a single count. V and J are TRBV2 and TRBJ2-5; D may be TRBD1 (6 bases). The CDR3 consists of 14 residues. Per germline, CDR1 SNHLY and CDR2 FYNNEI. Trimming pared 10 bases from V and 2 bases from J, leaving 17 bases between. CDR3 nucleotide sequence: TGTGCCACCAAAAGGGACACCGTTCAAGAGACCCAGTACTTC. Its translation: CATKRDTVQETQYF.

The chain combines TRBV15 with TRBJ1-5; D gene unclear. This CDR3 spans 14 amino acids. Germline CDR1 reads LNHNV; CDR2 reads YYDKDF (reference sequence). Trimming took off 6 bases at V and 4 bases at J, with 13 bases between the two ends. The CDR3 sequence: CATSIGRGNQPQHF. DNA for the CDR3: TGTGCCACCAGTATCGGGCGGGGAAATCAGCCCCAGCATTTT.

This rearrangement joins TRBV20-1 to TRBJ2-1, with D uncertain. The CDR3 covers 13 residues. The V and J ends lost 0 bases and 9 bases respectively, with 12 bases between them. Per the germline V gene, CDR1 is DFQATT and CDR2 is SNEGSKA (reference sequence). The CDR3 region is CSARETVVGEQFF. In DNA form, the CDR3 reads TGCAGTGCTAGAGAAACAGTAGTCGGTGAGCAGTTCTTC.

This clonotype was detected ten times or more. This chain joins TRBV5-5 and TRBJ1-3, with unresolved D. V gave up 3 bases and J gave up 7 bases, with 8 bases separating them. Germline assignment: CDR1 SGHKS and CDR2 YYEKEE (reference sequence). This CDR3 is built from 12 residues. The CDR3 loop is CASSYSRNTIYF. In nucleotides, the CDR3 is TGTGCCAGCAGCTACTCTCGGAACACCATATATTTT.

This clonotype was counted ten times or more. CDR3 protein: CASSLRWTGGGEFEDTQYF. DNA for the CDR3: TGTGCCAGCAGCTTAAGGTGGACAGGGGGCGGTGAGTTTGAGGATACGCAGTATTTT. The chain recombines TRBV11-1 with TRBJ2-3; 11 bases fit TRBD1. Trimming took 2 bases from V and 6 from J; bases not matched to a gene: 16. The germline gives CDR1 SGHAT, CDR2 FQDESV (reference sequence). The CDR3 runs 19 residues.

This clonotype has ten or more counts. V usage is TRBV6-5 and J usage is TRBJ2-5, with D possibly matching TRBD2 (7 bases). Germline CDR1 reads MNHEY; CDR2 reads SVGAGI. Trimming removed 2 bases from V and 1 base from J, with 14 bases in between. This CDR3 is 16 amino acids long. The CDR3 spells CASSYGDGGPQETQYF. The CDR3 region has the DNA TGTGCCAGCAGTTACGGGGACGGGGGGCCCCAAGAGACCCAGTACTTC.

This clonotype was observed a handful of times. This chain uses TRBV5-8 with TRBJ2-3; D is unclear. The CDR3 totals 15 residues. CDR1 is SGHTS, CDR2 YDEGEE, per germline. The V end lost 1 base, the J end lost 4 bases, and 13 bases lay between the germline ends. The CDR3 region is CASSLPGLGADTQYF. DNA for the CDR3: TGTGCCAGCAGCTTGCCGGGTCTTGGGGCAGATACGCAGTATTTT.